The clone carrying this T cell receptor (beta chain) was found many times. The antigen remains unidentified. This sample was included in a study of T-cell reconstitution after alpha-beta-depleted transplantation in children. The germline gives CDR1 KGHDR, CDR2 SFDVKD. Between the trimmed V and J ends, which lost 3 bases and 10 bases, there was a span of 8 bases. The length of the CDR3 is 12 residues. It was with unique molecular identifiers that the TCRbeta library was prepared. TCRdb re-derived calls from the PCR reads in MiXCR, one entry per CDR3 protein. The table has 440,000 or so distinct CDR3 sequences, about 45% seen once. The study's findings and limits: Reportedly, roughly two months post-transplant, alpha-beta T cells arose from several hundred expanded graft clones. Newly produced T cells mostly provided counts and TCRbeta diversity after one year, as hyperexpanded clones declined.

The sequence derives from a girl aged 2 to 9 with aplastic anemia, due to receive a stem cell transplant. The chain links TRBV24-1 to TRBJ2-2; D remains ambiguous. The source material was PBMCs, sampled before TCRalphabeta/CD19-depleted stem cell transplant. CDR3 loop: CATSDGIKELFF. The CDR3 coding sequence is TGTGCCACCAGTGATGGAATTAAGGAGCTGTTTTTT.